This TCR beta chain is from a study of neurological immune-mediated disorders. Study-wide results and limits: Among 34 multiple sclerosis patients, 18 had repertoires that phylogenetic grouping placed in one related-CDR3 cluster, a possible signature.

TCRdb re-called the 5' RACE reads through MiXCR, storing one row per CDR3 protein. The data show around 69,000 distinct CDR3 sequences, 4.5% to 5.5% seen once. This clonotype was picked up many times. Its antigen is as yet unknown. Trimming pared 4 bases from V and 8 bases from J, leaving 13 bases between. Germline lookup yields CDR1 SGHRS and CDR2 YFSETQ. CDR3 length: 13 amino acids. The origin of this receptor is a man younger than 45 with multiple sclerosis. Sequencing was done on a sample of PBMCs. This rearrangement joins TRBV5-1 to TRBJ1-5, with D uncertain. The CDR3 DNA reads TGCGCCAGCAGCCTCCGGCCCATAGAGCCCCAGCATTTT. This gives the protein CASSLRPIEPQHF.